A selection of T cell receptor beta chains follows, all from one sample in a study of T cells expressing NK-cell markers. TCRdb re-called the 5' RACE reads and shows each CDR3 protein once, DNA omitted. The table counts about 7,200 distinct CDR3 sequences; 10% lies in the top ten. The sequenced material came from blood T cells: a sorted CD56 or NKG2C T cell subset, CD4+ or CD8+ T cells, or bulk PBMC T cells (not recorded which). These TCRs come from a young man in good health. The CDR3 runs from the conserved cysteine through the conserved F or W. Clone size is shown for a subset of rows, as once, few, many or a class of expanded clone.

size: NA
V: TRBV11-3
J: TRBJ2-1
CDR3: CASSTSGNSYNEQFF

size: medium-sized
V: TRBV28
J: TRBJ2-4
CDR3: CASTPKTGKNIQYF

size: NA
V: TRBV20-1
J: TRBJ1-1
CDR3: CSATTGTADRNAEAFF

size: medium-sized
V: TRBV6-5
J: TRBJ2-7
CDR3: CASSYSQGANEQYF

size: medium-sized
V: TRBV25-1
J: TRBJ1-6
CDR3: CASSDMAGLNSPLHF

size: NA
V: TRBV5-5
J: TRBJ2-3
CDR3: CASSADRTGDSDTQYF

size: NA
V: TRBV2
J: TRBJ1-3
CDR3: CASREGPGNTIYF

size: NA
V: TRBV5-6
J: TRBJ2-2
CDR3: CATSNGGIRAGELFF

size: NA
V: TRBV19
J: TRBJ1-1
CDR3: CATTNREWNTEAFF

size: NA
V: TRBV19
J: TRBJ2-1
CDR3: CASSKQGPGLAGGPHNEQFF

size: medium-sized
V: TRBV2
J: TRBJ2-2
CDR3: CASSQGTGELFF

size: medium-sized
V: TRBV5-1
J: TRBJ2-7
CDR3: CASSLEGESYEQYF

size: large
V: TRBV29-1
J: TRBJ1-3
CDR3: CSVDGTGDSGNTIYF

size: medium-sized
V: TRBV7-9
J: TRBJ2-1
CDR3: CASRETYPNEQFF

size: medium-sized
V: TRBV20-1
J: TRBJ2-1
CDR3: CSARPIDVNEQFF

size: NA
V: TRBV30
J: TRBJ2-1
CDR3: CAWSQGGSLNEQFF

size: NA
V: TRBV28
J: TRBJ1-6
CDR3: CASSLAGTVNSPLHF

size: medium-sized
V: TRBV24-1
J: TRBJ2-2
CDR3: CATSDSHGLAGVRPTGELFF

size: NA
V: TRBV11-2
J: TRBJ2-5
CDR3: CASRAVPGTGRGETQYF

size: NA
V: TRBV12-3/TRBV12-4
J: TRBJ2-2
CDR3: CASSLMSPAGTGELFF

size: NA
V: TRBV5-4
J: TRBJ2-7
CDR3: CASSFSGNYEQYF

size: NA
V: TRBV11-2
J: TRBJ2-3
CDR3: CASSYLQTSGGADTQYF

size: NA
V: TRBV11-1
J: TRBJ2-1
CDR3: CASSLKTGGPSSLLNEQFF

size: medium-sized
V: TRBV6-1
J: TRBJ2-2
CDR3: CASRKAGGVTGELFF

size: NA
V: TRBV3-1
J: TRBJ2-2
CDR3: CASSLRQGWSGELFF

size: medium-sized
V: TRBV7-4
J: TRBJ1-1
CDR3: CASSSGTYTEAFF

size: NA
V: TRBV4-1
J: TRBJ2-2
CDR3: CASSLSNTGELFF

size: NA
V: TRBV11-2
J: TRBJ2-3
CDR3: CASSLVAGGYTDTQYF

size: NA
V: TRBV27
J: TRBJ1-3
CDR3: CATSARGGNTIYF

size: NA
V: TRBV6-5
J: TRBJ1-4
CDR3: CASSYDGLIRDSNEKLFF

size: NA
V: TRBV19
J: TRBJ2-1
CDR3: CASSSTESSYNEQFF

size: NA
V: TRBV20-1
J: TRBJ2-1
CDR3: CSATLAGGYNEQFF

size: NA
V: TRBV11-3
J: TRBJ1-1
CDR3: CASSLAPGSEAFF

size: medium-sized
V: TRBV12-3/TRBV12-4
J: TRBJ1-5
CDR3: CASSRQGGQPQHF

size: NA
V: TRBV4-2
J: TRBJ2-5
CDR3: CASSQPVWGEETQYF

size: medium-sized
V: TRBV12-3/TRBV12-4
J: TRBJ2-3
CDR3: CASSPTSGSTDTQYF

size: medium-sized
V: TRBV14
J: TRBJ1-2
CDR3: CASSPRINYGYTF

size: NA
V: TRBV6-2/TRBV6-3
J: TRBJ2-7
CDR3: CASSYDFSKTTYEQYF

size: NA
V: TRBV3-1
J: TRBJ1-2
CDR3: CASSHPDRPDGYTF

size: NA
V: TRBV30
J: TRBJ2-1
CDR3: CAWSVRLASDEQFF

size: NA
V: TRBV6-5
J: TRBJ1-2
CDR3: CASSYTIQGYYGYTF

size: medium-sized
V: TRBV5-1
J: TRBJ2-1
CDR3: CASSLARYEEFNEQFF

size: medium-sized
V: TRBV11-1
J: TRBJ2-1
CDR3: CASSWDRGSLFNEQFF

size: NA
V: TRBV3-1
J: TRBJ2-6
CDR3: CASRDSFSGANVLTF

size: NA
V: TRBV12-3/TRBV12-4
J: TRBJ2-1
CDR3: CASSFGSTGSYNEQFF

size: NA
V: TRBV9
J: TRBJ2-7
CDR3: CASSVEVIDEQYF

size: medium-sized
V: TRBV6-1
J: TRBJ2-3
CDR3: CASSVGGSTDTQYF

size: NA
V: TRBV6-5
J: TRBJ1-2
CDR3: CASSSLGQKLYGYTF

size: NA
V: TRBV6-1
J: TRBJ1-2
CDR3: CASREGLVYGYTF

size: medium-sized
V: TRBV7-8
J: TRBJ2-7
CDR3: CASSLPAGEEQYF